This T cell receptor beta chain stems from a study of shared clonotypes between healthy human individuals. About the research overall: Three plates each covered CD4 naive and memory; CD8 naive two, CD8 memory one.

For sorted subsets, about 0.2 ug DNA per replicate equaled 30,000 or so T cell genomes. TCRdb keeps only in-frame clones here, not all; method: immunoSEQ multiplex PCR. The data contain about 680,000 clones, around 90% of them singletons. As to this clone: The sample carries other DNA sequences with the same CDR3.

Naive CD8 cells lacked CD45RO, underwent positive selection for CCR7 and left out terminally differentiated effector memory CD45RA+ cells. Caucasian adults residing in Nashville, Tennessee made up all the donors. The CDR3 extends over 16 amino acids. J gave up 0 bases and V 2 bases, and 0 bases lay outside the gene matches. In germline, CDR1 is MDHEN, CDR2 SYDVKM. This clonotype was obtained from a young man in good health. V and J are TRBV28 and TRBJ2-3; 12 bases map to TRBD2. The sequenced material came from naive CD8+ T cells sorted from blood. In DNA form, the CDR3 reads TGTGCCAGCAGTTTAGGGACTAGCGGGAGCACAGATACGCAGTATTTT. This sequence encodes CASSLGTSGSTDTQYF.